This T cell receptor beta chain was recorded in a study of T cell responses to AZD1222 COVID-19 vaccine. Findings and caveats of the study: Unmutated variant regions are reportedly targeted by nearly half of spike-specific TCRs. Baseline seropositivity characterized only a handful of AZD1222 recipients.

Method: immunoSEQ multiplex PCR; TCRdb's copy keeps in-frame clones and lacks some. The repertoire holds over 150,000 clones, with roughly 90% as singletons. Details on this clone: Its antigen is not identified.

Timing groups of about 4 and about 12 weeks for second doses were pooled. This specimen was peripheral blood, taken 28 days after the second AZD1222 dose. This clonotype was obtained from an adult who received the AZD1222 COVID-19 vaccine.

The CDR3 spells CASRSRGGNEQFF. The CDR3 nucleotides are TGTGCCAGCAGGTCTAGAGGGGGTAATGAGCAGTTCTTC. The gene calls are TRBV7-6 and TRBJ2-1; tentatively, D is TRBD1 (6 bases). The length of the CDR3 is 13 residues. V lost 6 bases to trimming and J lost 7 bases, with 13 bases between them. From germline, CDR1 is SGHVS and CDR2 FNYEAQ.